One and the same sample provided the 25 T cell receptor beta chains below, sequenced in a study of blood T cell repertoires in COVID-19. Generated by immunoSEQ multiplex PCR, the TCRdb table keeps only in-frame clones and is missing some. The table shows 45,000 to 60,000 clones, with approximately 78% occurring only once. Material: PBMCs or T cells enriched from blood (not recorded which). These receptor sequences come from a woman aged 50 to 60 with acute COVID-19.

CDR3 DNA sequence: TGTGCCAGCAGCAAAGGATCAGGGGGCCAAGAGACCCAGTACTTC. This sequence encodes CASSKGSGGQETQYF. This chain joins TRBV21-1 and TRBJ2-5; TRBD1 reflects the table's D call only, with no check against the DNA. TRBV21-1 is reported as a pseudogene. CDR3 size: 15 residues.

The chain joins TRBV11-2 to TRBJ2-3; 14 bases are a match to TRBD2. This CDR3 spans 19 amino acids. V lost 1 base, J lost 4 bases, and 10 bases stayed unmatched. The germline V gene encodes CDR1 SGHAT and CDR2 FQNNGV. In nucleotides, the CDR3 is TGTGCCAGCAGCTTAGTGATAGGACTAGCGGGGGGCGGGGCAGATACGCAGTATTTT. Protein product: CASSLVIGLAGGGADTQYF.

The chain employs TRBV11-1 and TRBJ2-3; no firm D call. CDR3 size: 13 residues. Germline V CDR1 and CDR2: SGHAT, FQDESV (reference sequence). The V gene lost 3 bases and the J gene lost 6 bases, with 10 bases spanning the gap. The DNA for the CDR3 is TGTGCCAGCAGCTTCGATAGTATTGATACGCAGTATTTT. This encodes CASSFDSIDTQYF.

This chain uses TRBV6-1 with TRBJ1-1; the match to TRBD1 covers 8 bases. Germline CDR1 is MNHNS and CDR2 is SASEGT. With 4 bases clipped from V and 4 bases from J, the junction kept 14 bases outside the gene matches. The CDR3 has 17 amino acids. The DNA for the CDR3 is TGTGCCAGCAGTGCCATCGTCCCGGGACAGGAACGCACTGAAGCTTTCTTT. Amino acid sequence: CASSAIVPGQERTEAFF.

The gene calls are TRBV28 and TRBJ2-7; 8 positions match TRBD1. The germline V gene encodes CDR1 MDHEN and CDR2 SYDVKM. This CDR3 has 14 residues. J gave up 2 bases and V 6 bases, and 6 bases lay outside the gene matches. The CDR3 loop is CASRDRVDPYEQYF. The CDR3 DNA sequence: TGTGCCAGCAGGGACAGGGTGGACCCCTACGAGCAGTACTTC.

This rearrangement joins TRBV7-9 to TRBJ1-6; 7 nucleotides align to TRBD1. V was pared by 5 bases and J by 7 bases, with 5 bases of the junction left unmatched. The CDR3 spans 14 residues. Germline-derived CDR1 and CDR2 are SEHNR and FQNEAQ (reference sequence). CDR3 coding DNA: TGTGCCAGCAGCACCGACAGGGTCAATTCACCCCTCCACTTT. Amino acid sequence: CASSTDRVNSPLHF.

The rearrangement uses TRBV5-1 and TRBJ1-4; D possibly corresponds to TRBD1 (5 bases). The CDR3 loop spans 16 amino acids. Trimming removed 1 base from V and 7 bases from J, with 17 bases in between. CDR1 is SGHRS and CDR2 is YFSETQ in the germline V gene. The CDR3 DNA reads as TGCGCCAGCAGCTTGTCGGGCCGGCAGGGTTCTGAAAAACTGTTTTTT. As protein: CASSLSGRQGSEKLFF.

Worth noting for this clone: The germline gene is not matched at one end of the junction; a read error may be the cause. V usage is TRBV7-7 and J usage is TRBJ2-1; 8 bases line up with TRBD1. Germline V CDR1 and CDR2: SSHAT, FNYEAQ (reference sequence). The CDR3 loop spans 17 amino acids. CDR3 region: CASSASWGQGAYNEQFF. DNA of the CDR3: TGTGCTAGCAGCGCTAGTTGGGGGCAGGGGGCGTACAATGAGCAGTTCTTC. The full variable domain, its missing parts supplied by reference TRBV7-7 and TRBJ2-1, is GAGVSQSPRYKVTKRGQDVTLRCDPISSHATLYWYQQALGQGPEFLTYFNYEAQPDKSGLPSDRFSAERPEGSISTLTIQRTEQRDSAMYRCASSASWGQGAYNEQFFGPGTRLTVL.

This clone appeared once. No DNA is shown, since the ends of the CDR3 on it are uncertain; the CDR3 is the one TCRdb lists. The chain joins TRBV21-1 to TRBJ1-4; the DNA was not compared with TRBD1, the D call given in the table. TRBV21-1 is a pseudogene. The CDR3 region is 15 residues in length, termini included. CDR3 residues: CASISKYSCNEKLFF.

This clone was seen more than once but under ten times. The J gene is TRBJ2-1, the V gene TRBV5-4; D perhaps matches TRBD2 (5 bases). The germline gives CDR1 SGHNT, CDR2 YYREEE (reference sequence). The CDR3 is 12 residues long. The V gene lost 4 bases and the J gene lost 8 bases, with 10 bases spanning the gap. Here the CDR3 DNA reads TGTGCCAGCAGCCACCCCGGGGATGAGCAGTTCTTC. Protein: CASSHPGDEQFF.

This chain links TRBV12-3 or TRBV12-4 with TRBJ1-5; D unclear. This CDR3 is built from 13 residues. Trimming shortened V by 2 bases and J by 6 bases, and 8 bases separated the two germline ends. CDR3 region: CASSLWAGQPQHF. The CDR3 DNA reads TGTGCCAGCAGTTTATGGGCCGGTCAGCCCCAGCATTTT.

This sequence joins TRBV5-5 and TRBJ2-3; 12 bases are shared with TRBD2. The germline gives CDR1 SGHKS, CDR2 YYEKEE (reference sequence). This CDR3 spans 16 amino acids. The V gene end was trimmed by 2 bases and the J gene end by 2 bases; junction bases not matched to a gene: 3. The CDR3 sequence is CASSLRTSGATDTQYF. CDR3 in DNA: TGTGCCAGCAGCTTAAGGACTAGCGGGGCCACAGATACGCAGTATTTT.

The chain employs TRBV5-1 and TRBJ1-6, with TRBD1 matching 9 bases. Germline lookup yields CDR1 SGHRS and CDR2 YFSETQ. V lost 4 bases and J lost 9; bases outside the gene matches: 5. This CDR3 region has 14 residues. CDR3 nucleotides: TGCGCCAGCAGCCCGGGACAGGGAAGTTCACCCCTCCACTTT. This sequence encodes CASSPGQGSSPLHF.

The gene calls are TRBV6-5 and TRBJ2-1, with 10 bases that match TRBD2. This CDR3 contains 15 residues. CDR1 and CDR2 (germline): MNHEY, SVGAGI. V lost 5 bases, J lost 4 bases, and 5 bases stayed unmatched. The CDR3 sequence is CASSQSAGGYNEQFF. The CDR3 bases are TGTGCCAGCAGTCAGTCAGCGGGGGGGTACAATGAGCAGTTCTTC.

The CDR3 is CASSEAPGGPMNTEAFF. The CDR3 DNA sequence: TGTGCCAGCAGTGAAGCGCCCGGGGGACCGATGAACACTGAAGCTTTCTTT. This chain connects TRBV6-1 to TRBJ1-1, with D possibly TRBD1 on 5 matching bases. V was cut by 0 bases and J by 0 bases, with 14 bases left in between. This CDR3 has 17 amino acids. The germline CDR1 and CDR2 sequences are MNHNS and SASEGT.

This clone was counted a single time. This chain joins TRBV19 and TRBJ1-3; possibly TRBD1 for D (6 bases). V was clipped by 5 bases and J by 0 bases, with 8 bases between them. Germline V gene sequence: CDR1 LNHDA, CDR2 SQIVND (reference sequence). This CDR3 spans 14 amino acids. In DNA, the CDR3 is TGTGCCAGTAGTGGACAGAGCTCTGGAAACACCATATATTTT. Its translation: CASSGQSSGNTIYF. The full variable domain, its missing parts supplied by reference TRBV19 and TRBJ1-3, is DGGITQSPKYLFRKEGQNVTLSCEQNLNHDAMYWYRQDPGQGLRLIYYSQIVNDFQKGDIAEGYSVSREKKESFPLTVTSAQKNPTAFYLCASSGQSSGNTIYFGEGSWLTVV.

The V call is TRBV11-2, the J call TRBJ2-7; TRBD1 agrees at 11 bases. Germline CDR1 reads SGHAT; CDR2 reads FQNNGV. Trimming cost V 2 bases and J 4 bases; bases outside gene matches: 7. This CDR3 is built from 16 residues. In DNA, the CDR3 is TGTGCCAGCAGCTTACGGACAGGGGGCTTTGGTTACGAGCAGTACTTC. Its protein is CASSLRTGGFGYEQYF.

This chain links TRBV19 with TRBJ1-2; D might be TRBD1 (5 bases). Germline assignment: CDR1 LNHDA and CDR2 SQIVND (reference sequence). The V end lost 1 base, the J end lost 6 bases, and 9 bases lay between the germline ends. The CDR3 runs 13 residues. The CDR3 spells CASSIVEGDGYTF. CDR3 DNA: TGTGCCAGTAGTATAGTAGAAGGGGATGGCTACACCTTC.

By share, this clone counts as medium-sized. The chain has TRBV19 and TRBJ2-1; D is perhaps TRBD1 (6 bases). CDR1 and CDR2 (germline): LNHDA, SQIVND (reference sequence). This CDR3 has 14 amino acids. V dropped 2 bases and J dropped 3 bases, with 8 bases sitting between them. The CDR3: CASSIRGSYNEQFF. In DNA form, the CDR3 reads TGTGCCAGTAGTATAAGGGGGAGCTACAATGAGCAGTTCTTC.

The chain recombines TRBV30 with TRBJ1-5; no reliable D call. Trimming pared 2 bases from V and 7 bases from J, leaving 12 bases between. The germline V gene encodes CDR1 GTSNPN and CDR2 SVGIG (reference sequence). The CDR3 is 13 residues long. This CDR3 reads CAWSHQAGQPQHF. The CDR3 nucleotides are TGTGCCTGGAGTCATCAGGCAGGACAGCCCCAGCATTTT.

The rearrangement uses TRBV27 and TRBJ2-7, with 8 bases aligning to TRBD2. The ends lost 3 bases at V and 2 bases at J; junction bases unmatched: 3. The CDR3 length is 14 residues. CDR1 is MNHEY, CDR2 SMNVEV, per germline (reference sequence). CDR3 nucleotide sequence: TGTGCCAGCAGTTTCGCGGGGGGCACCTACGAGCAGTACTTC. Translation gives CASSFAGGTYEQYF.

The J gene is TRBJ2-5, the V gene TRBV11-3; 11 nucleotides match TRBD2. CDR1 and CDR2 from the germline V gene are SGHNT and YENEEA. The CDR3 covers 15 residues. V was pared by 2 bases and J by 5 bases, with 4 bases of the junction left unmatched. CDR3 sequence: CASSLLAGGRETQYF. In DNA, the CDR3 is TGTGCCAGCAGCTTACTAGCGGGGGGCCGGGAGACCCAGTACTTC.

The chain uses TRBV18 and TRBJ2-2; a weak D match, TRBD1 (6 bases). This CDR3 is built from 17 residues. Trimming left V 1 base short and J 4 bases short, with 16 bases between. CDR1 is KGHSH, CDR2 LQKENI, per germline. CDR3 protein: CASSPLSRGKGTGELFF. The DNA for the CDR3 is TGTGCCAGCTCACCACTAAGCAGGGGAAAGGGCACCGGGGAGCTGTTTTTT.

The V call is TRBV2, the J call TRBJ1-5; D may be TRBD1 (6 bases). The CDR3 contains 15 residues. The germline V and J ends were trimmed by 5 bases and 7 bases, with 18 bases remaining between them. In germline, CDR1 is SNHLY, CDR2 FYNNEI. In DNA, the CDR3 is TGTGCCAGCAGTTCTACAGGGTTGGAGGAGCAGCCCCAGCATTTT. Its translation is CASSSTGLEEQPQHF.

In this sample, this clone turned up once. The chain has TRBV27 and TRBJ2-1; TRBD1 matches at 7 bases. The CDR3 is 15 amino acids. V shed 3 bases, J shed 0 bases, and the junction held 2 bases outside the gene matches. Germline CDR1 MNHEY, CDR2 SMNVEV (reference sequence). The CDR3 loop is CASSFAGGSYNEQFF. Here the CDR3 DNA reads TGTGCCAGCAGTTTTGCAGGGGGCTCCTACAATGAGCAGTTCTTC.